Listed below are T cell receptor beta chains from one sample, sequenced in a study of beta chain features in type 1 diabetes. Repertoires were generated with immunoSEQ multiplex PCR, while TCRdb's copy carries only in-frame clones and drops some. The table has around 240,000 clones, around 15% seen once. The specimen was naive CD4+ T cells from blood. These TCRs come from a man under 40 with type 1 diabetes. Both conserved end residues are part of each CDR3. D genes are given only for firm matches. Size is omitted from some rows. Given values are once, few, many or a class for expanded clones.

D gene,V gene,clone size,J gene,CDR3 protein,CDR3 DNA
NA,TRBV11-3,NA,TRBJ2-1,CASSPGYYNEQFF,TGTGCCAGCAGCCCAGGGTATTACAATGAGCAGTTCTTC
TRBD1,TRBV5-1,few,TRBJ2-7,CASSPGTGSEQYF,TGCGCCAGCAGCCCAGGGACAGGGAGCGAGCAGTACTTC
NA,TRBV7-9,NA,TRBJ1-1,CASSLATEAFF,TGTGCCAGCAGCTTAGCCACTGAAGCTTTCTTT
TRBD2,TRBV9,few,TRBJ2-1,CASSVISSGNEQFF,TGTGCCAGCAGCGTAATATCTAGCGGCAATGAGCAGTTCTTC
NA,TRBV7-2,few,TRBJ2-3,CASSLLLARTDTQYF,TGTGCCAGCAGCTTACTGTTAGCTCGCACAGATACGCAGTATTTT
TRBD2,TRBV5-1,few,TRBJ2-3,CASSLLSGGSDTQYF,TGCGCCAGCAGCTTGTTGTCGGGAGGATCGGATACGCAGTATTTT
NA,TRBV19,NA,TRBJ1-5,CASSYIGQPQHF,TGTGCCAGCTCATATATCGGTCAGCCCCAGCATTTT
NA,TRBV5-1,NA,TRBJ2-5,CASSLDGKSGETQYF,TGCGCCAGCAGCTTGGACGGGAAGTCCGGGGAGACCCAGTACTTC
NA,TRBV7-2,NA,TRBJ2-4,CASSPAVGDIQYF,TGTGCCAGCAGCCCCGCGGTCGGGGATATTCAGTACTTC
NA,TRBV30,NA,TRBJ2-1,CAWSVLFGPYNEQFF,TGTGCCTGGAGTGTACTTTTTGGGCCGTACAATGAGCAGTTCTTC
TRBD2,TRBV9,few,TRBJ2-5,CASSVRTSGRETQYF,TGTGCCAGCAGCGTAAGAACTAGCGGGAGGGAGACCCAGTACTTC
NA,TRBV29-1,NA,TRBJ2-3,CSVVPLGRTDTQYF,TGCAGCGTTGTGCCCCTGGGGCGCACAGATACGCAGTATTTT
NA,TRBV25-1,NA,TRBJ2-6,CASSDPTATGANVLTF,TGTGCCAGCAGTGACCCGACAGCCACTGGGGCCAACGTCCTGACTTTC
NA,TRBV29-1,few,TRBJ1-2,CSVARDRYYGYTF,TGCAGCGTAGCCCGAGACAGATACTATGGCTACACCTTC
TRBD2,TRBV28,NA,TRBJ2-2,CASSSAGVRTGELFF,TGTGCCAGCAGTTCAGCGGGAGTAAGGACCGGGGAGCTGTTTTTT
TRBD1,TRBV5-4,few,TRBJ2-3,CASSPTGGLDTQYF,TGTGCCAGCAGCCCAACAGGGGGCCTAGATACGCAGTATTTT
TRBD2,TRBV7-2,few,TRBJ2-7,CASMRTSGSYEQYF,TGTGCCAGCATGAGGACTAGCGGGAGCTACGAGCAGTACTTC
NA,TRBV13,few,TRBJ2-3,CASSLVREQQYF,TGTGCCAGCAGCTTAGTCAGGGAGCAGCAGTATTTT
NA,TRBV30,few,TRBJ1-1,CAWGPGRLLKNTEAFF,TGTGCCTGGGGCCCCGGACGCCTTTTGAAGAACACTGAAGCTTTCTTT
NA,TRBV29-1,NA,TRBJ2-7,CSVGLIDEQYF,TGCAGCGTTGGACTAATCGACGAGCAGTACTTC
TRBD1,TRBV11-1,few,TRBJ2-1,CASSPGTEAIQFF,TGTGCCAGCAGCCCCGGGACAGAGGCCATCCAGTTCTTC
NA,TRBV9,NA,TRBJ2-5,CASSASIRQETQYF,TGTGCCAGCAGCGCCAGCATACGTCAAGAGACCCAGTACTTC
NA,TRBV7-9,NA,TRBJ2-3,CASSQSGGTDTQYF,TGTGCCAGCAGCCAATCTGGGGGCACAGATACGCAGTATTTT
NA,TRBV29-1,few,TRBJ2-7,CSARTSSYEQYF,TGCAGCGCGAGGACGAGCTCCTACGAGCAGTACTTC